This T cell receptor (beta chain) originates from a study of blood T cell repertoires in COVID-19. Study-level background: Acute and convalescent COVID-19 samples came from the United States, Italy and Spain. PBMCs, B-cell-depleted T cells, or T cells provided the cDNA or gDNA that made up the material.

V dropped 4 bases and J dropped 4 bases, with 14 bases sitting between them. The CDR3 has 14 amino acids. The germline V gene encodes CDR1 SGHRS and CDR2 YFSETQ. Per the original methods: Nucleated cell number was recorded as an estimate derived from reference gene primer amplification. Measured with immunoSEQ multiplex PCR; TCRdb has only the in-frame clones, and not every one. From that table come the V and J calls and clone size; the DNA was used to work out D and trimming. The table lists 200,000 to 300,000 clones, around 90% of them singletons. The TCR comes from a woman in her 70s with active or convalescent COVID-19. The source material was peripheral blood. The rearrangement uses TRBV5-1 and TRBJ1-2; D may be TRBD1 (5 bases). The CDR3 loop reads CASSPDRSSYGYTF. The DNA of the CDR3 is TGCGCCAGCAGCCCTGACAGATCTAGCTATGGCTACACCTTC.